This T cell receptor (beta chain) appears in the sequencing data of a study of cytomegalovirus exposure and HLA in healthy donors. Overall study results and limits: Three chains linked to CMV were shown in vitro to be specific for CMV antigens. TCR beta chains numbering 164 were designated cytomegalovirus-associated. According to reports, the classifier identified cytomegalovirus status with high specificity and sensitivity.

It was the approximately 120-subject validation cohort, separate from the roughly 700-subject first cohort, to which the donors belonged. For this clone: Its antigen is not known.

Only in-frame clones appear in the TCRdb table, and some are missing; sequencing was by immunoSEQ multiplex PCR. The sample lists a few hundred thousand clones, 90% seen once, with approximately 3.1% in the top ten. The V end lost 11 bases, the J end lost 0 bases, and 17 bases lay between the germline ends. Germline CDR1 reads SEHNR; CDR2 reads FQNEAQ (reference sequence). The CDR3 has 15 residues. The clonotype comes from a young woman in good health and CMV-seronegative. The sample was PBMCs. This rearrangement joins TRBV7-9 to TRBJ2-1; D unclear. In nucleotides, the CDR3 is TGTGCCCTACAAGCACGTCGAAGCTCCTACAATGAGCAGTTCTTC. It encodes CALQARRSSYNEQFF.